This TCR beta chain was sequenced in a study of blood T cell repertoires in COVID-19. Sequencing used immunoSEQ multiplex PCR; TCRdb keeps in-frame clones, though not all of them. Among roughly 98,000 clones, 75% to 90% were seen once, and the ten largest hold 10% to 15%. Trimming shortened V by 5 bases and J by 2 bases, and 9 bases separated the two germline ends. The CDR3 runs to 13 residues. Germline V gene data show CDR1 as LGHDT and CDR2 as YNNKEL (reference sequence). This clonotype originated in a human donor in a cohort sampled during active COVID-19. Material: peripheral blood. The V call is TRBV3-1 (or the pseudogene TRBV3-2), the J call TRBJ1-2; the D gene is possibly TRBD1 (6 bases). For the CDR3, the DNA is TGTGCCAGCAGCTATGACAGGAACTATGGCTACACCTTC. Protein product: CASSYDRNYGYTF.